One sample yielded the 17 T cell receptor beta chains listed below, sequenced in a study of blood T cell repertoires in COVID-19. The protocol was immunoSEQ multiplex PCR, while the TCRdb copy is restricted to in-frame clones and leaves out a portion. The sample includes under 300,000 clones, roughly 85% of them seen just once. The sample consisted of PBMCs or T cells enriched from blood (not recorded which). These receptors were taken from a woman aged 45-59 years who had recovered from COVID-19.

The CDR3 bases are TGTGCCAGCCAGGAACTTAGGGAGGGGACTGAAGCTTTCTTT. It specifies CASQELREGTEAFF. The rearrangement joins TRBV2 to TRBJ1-1; possible D gene TRBD1, 5 bases. The length of the CDR3 is 14 residues. With 8 bases removed from V and 5 bases from J, the gap between germline ends came to 18 bases. Per germline, CDR1 SNHLY and CDR2 FYNNEI.

V is TRBV28 and J is TRBJ1-3, with no clear D. The CDR3 spans 14 residues. V shed 2 bases and J shed 0 bases, with 5 bases lying between them. Germline CDR1 reads MDHEN; CDR2 reads SYDVKM. The CDR3 spells CASSLLNSGNTIYF. The CDR3 DNA is TGTGCCAGCAGTTTACTAAACTCTGGAAACACCATATATTTT.

This chain joins TRBV19 and TRBJ2-4, with 8 bases that match TRBD2. The germline CDR1 and CDR2 sequences are LNHDA and SQIVND (reference sequence). Germline trimming cut 5 bases from V and 0 bases from J; bases unmatched to any gene: 9. The CDR3 has 17 residues. The CDR3 protein is CASSPLAGQLAKNIQYF. The CDR3 nucleotides read TGTGCCAGTAGTCCCTTAGCGGGGCAACTAGCCAAAAACATTCAGTACTTC.

V and J are TRBV10-3 and TRBJ2-1; weak D call: TRBD2 (5 bases). Trimming removed 8 bases at V and 9 bases at J, with 23 bases between. Germline V lookup: CDR1 ENHRY, CDR2 SYGVKD. The length of the CDR3 is 15 residues. The CDR3 nucleotides read TGTGCCATCGTCGCTGGGAGCCCCCGTGGCGGTGAGCAGTTCTTC. Protein sequence: CAIVAGSPRGGEQFF.

This clone occurred a few times. The V call is TRBV28, the J call TRBJ2-2; the match to TRBD2 covers 10 bases. After removal of 7 bases from V and 7 bases from J, the junction contained 18 bases not matched to a gene. The V gene's germline CDR1 is MDHEN and CDR2 SYDVKM. CDR3 length: 18 amino acids. CDR3 in amino acids: CASTLRRSSGSDYGELFF. CDR3 DNA sequence: TGTGCCAGCACCTTGAGGCGGTCTAGCGGGAGTGATTACGGGGAGCTGTTTTTT.

The chain links TRBV7-2 to TRBJ1-6; D is perhaps TRBD1 (5 bases). Germline lookup yields CDR1 SGHTA and CDR2 FQGNSA. Trimming pared 2 bases from V and 7 bases from J, leaving 9 bases between. The CDR3 has 14 residues. CDR3 region: CASSLTKGNSPLHF. The CDR3 nucleotides read TGTGCCAGCAGCTTAACTAAGGGGAATTCACCCCTCCACTTT.

This chain uses TRBV15 with TRBJ2-2, with 7 positions matching TRBD1. Looked up from germline, CDR1 is LNHNV and CDR2 is YYDKDF (reference sequence). CDR3 length: 16 residues. V shed 9 bases, J shed 3 bases, and the junction held 13 bases outside the gene matches. CDR3: CATTGQPSSDTGELFF. CDR3 DNA sequence: TGTGCCACTACGGGACAGCCGAGCTCGGACACCGGGGAGCTGTTTTTT.

The chain recombines TRBV20-1 with TRBJ2-7; D gene unclear. Deletions cut 3 bases from V and 7 bases from J, with 10 bases between. CDR1 and CDR2 from the germline V gene are DFQATT and SNEGSKA (reference sequence). This CDR3 spans 11 amino acids. CDR3 sequence (DNA): TGCAGTGCTAGGAGAGGTGAGGAGCAGTACTTC. The encoded protein is CSARRGEEQYF.

The chain joins TRBV28 to TRBJ1-2; no clear D gene. The germline V gene encodes CDR1 MDHEN and CDR2 SYDVKM. The CDR3 is 14 residues long. Between the trimmed V and J ends, which lost 4 bases and 10 bases, there was a span of 19 bases. In DNA form, the CDR3 reads TGTGCCAGCAGTTCACCCTTTCAGGCTTCGGACTACACCTTC. It encodes CASSSPFQASDYTF.

CDR3 bases: TGTGCCAGCAGTTACTCGAAGGGGAATGAGCAGTTCTTC. Translation: CASSYSKGNEQFF. The J gene is TRBJ2-1, the V gene TRBV6-5; D perhaps matches TRBD1 (5 bases). This CDR3 contains 13 residues. The V and J ends lost 0 bases and 7 bases respectively, with 7 bases between them. Germline loops: CDR1 MNHEY, CDR2 SVGAGI.

The chain carries TRBV5-1 and TRBJ2-7; D possibly corresponds to TRBD1 (5 bases). This CDR3 comprises 14 residues. V was cut by 4 bases and J by 3 bases, with 14 bases left in between. The germline CDR1 and CDR2 sequences are SGHRS and YFSETQ. In nucleotides, the CDR3 is TGCGCCAGCAGCCCCTCCCGACAGATCTACGAGCAGTACTTC. This gives the protein CASSPSRQIYEQYF.

The V gene is TRBV12-3 or TRBV12-4, the J gene TRBJ2-3; D is uncertain. With 6 bases removed from V and 6 bases from J, the gap between germline ends came to 7 bases. The CDR3 spans 11 residues. The DNA for the CDR3 is TGTGCCAGCAGGCAACAGGATACGCAGTATTTT. This codes for CASRQQDTQYF.

V usage is TRBV6-5 and J usage is TRBJ2-7; maybe TRBD1 (6 bases). Trimming stripped 7 bases from V and 0 bases from J, with 16 bases between. The CDR3 runs to 15 residues. Per germline, CDR1 MNHEY and CDR2 SVGAGI. CDR3 nucleotide sequence: TGTGCCAGCAAGGAACCTGCAGGGGTCTCCTACGAGCAGTACTTC. Amino acid sequence: CASKEPAGVSYEQYF.

This chain uses TRBV15 with TRBJ1-1; no firm D call. The CDR3 contains 13 residues. Germline V gene lookup returns CDR1 LNHNV and CDR2 YYDKDF (reference sequence). Trimming removed 4 bases at V and 2 bases at J, with 8 bases between. CDR3 bases: TGTGCCACCAGCATCCGGTTTAACACTGAAGCTTTCTTT. Amino acids: CATSIRFNTEAFF.

This clone came up a few times. J is TRBJ2-7 and V is TRBV29-1, with TRBD2 identical over 8 bases. This CDR3 has 14 residues. Germline V lookup: CDR1 SQVTM, CDR2 ANQGSEA. After removal of 0 bases from V and 2 bases from J, the junction contained 3 bases not matched to a gene. CDR3 coding DNA: TGCAGCGTTGAAGATGGGACTAGTGCCTACGAGCAGTACTTC. Amino acids: CSVEDGTSAYEQYF.

The chain joins TRBV11-2 to TRBJ2-2; D remains ambiguous. In germline, CDR1 is SGHAT, CDR2 FQNNGV. This CDR3 contains 12 residues. The V gene lost 5 bases and the J gene lost 6 bases, with 7 bases spanning the gap. This CDR3 is CASSAMSGELFF. CDR3 bases: TGTGCCAGCAGCGCGATGTCCGGGGAGCTGTTTTTT.

The chain is built from TRBV2 and TRBJ1-5; unclear D gene. Germline CDR1 SNHLY, CDR2 FYNNEI. The CDR3 totals 14 residues. Trimming stripped 6 bases from V and 2 bases from J, with 11 bases between. Written as DNA, the CDR3 is TGTGCCAGCAGCGGGTCGGGTGGCAATCAGCCCCAGCATTTT. Its protein product is CASSGSGGNQPQHF.